The sample holds many counts of the clone carrying this T cell receptor beta chain. What it recognizes is unknown. The data originate from a study of identical twins. Findings and caveats of the study: The study based its conclusions on cross-sectional statistical analysis and did not follow the same donors. Out-of-frame alpha sequences shared between twins exhibited an excess of low generation probability. Models underestimated out-of-frame TCR alpha sharing in monozygotic twins.

CDR1 is MNHEY, CDR2 SMNVEV, per germline (reference sequence). Trimming removed 0 bases at V and 9 bases at J, with 9 bases between. CDR3 length equals 13 residues. Carrying unique molecular identifiers, the cDNA also gained a universal primer site through template switching. Each CDR3 protein is one row after TCRdb ran MiXCR on the 5' RACE reads. The sample has 400,000 to 500,000 distinct CDR3 sequences, 18% seen once. V gene TRBV27 combines with J gene TRBJ2-1, with a tentative D call TRBD1 (5 bases). The sequenced material came from naive T cells sorted from blood. This clonotype was obtained from a man between 50 and 59 years old in good health. CDR3 in DNA: TGTGCCAGCAGTTTATCCAGGGTTGGTGAGCAGTTCTTC. Translated, it gives CASSLSRVGEQFF.